What follows are 22 T cell receptor beta chains derived from one specimen sequenced in a study of technical replicates of blood from a handful of donors. Sequencing used immunoSEQ multiplex PCR; TCRdb keeps in-frame clones, though not all of them. Of about 83,000 clones detected, roughly nine tenths appear once; the ten largest clones hold 0.25%. Sequenced: T cells isolated from PBMCs. The receptors here all came from a human donor in good health.

The V gene is TRBV5-1, the J gene TRBJ2-7; 9 bases line up with TRBD1. J gave up 0 bases and V 0 bases, and 1 base lay outside the gene matches. The CDR3 has 15 amino acids. The germline V gene has CDR1 SGHRS and CDR2 YFSETQ. CDR3 in amino acids: CASSLATGGSYEQYF. DNA of the CDR3: TGCGCCAGCAGCTTGGCGACAGGGGGCTCCTACGAGCAGTACTTC. The full variable domain, its missing parts supplied by reference TRBV5-1 and TRBJ2-7, is KAGVTQTPRYLIKTRGQQVTLSCSPISGHRSVSWYQQTPGQGLQFLFEYFSETQRNKGNFPGRFSGRQFSNSRSEMNVSTLELGDSALYLCASSLATGGSYEQYFGPGTRLTVT.

This rearrangement joins TRBV4-1 to TRBJ2-5; perhaps TRBD1 as D (5 bases). CDR3 length: 14 amino acids. The V end lost 4 bases, the J end lost 4 bases, and 13 bases lay between the germline ends. CDR1 is MGHRA and CDR2 is YSYEKL in the germline V gene. This CDR3 reads CASSRAGSPETQYF. CDR3 sequence (DNA): TGCGCCAGCAGCCGAGCAGGGTCCCCAGAGACCCAGTACTTC.

This clone was recorded only once. This chain's CDR3 is CASSLGVGQGFTDTQYF. The DNA of the CDR3 is TGTGCCAGCAGCTTAGGTGTGGGACAGGGATTCACAGATACGCAGTATTTT. The rearrangement uses TRBV7-6 and TRBJ2-3, with 9 bases that match TRBD1. Trimming removed 1 base from V and 2 bases from J; junction bases left unmatched: 7. From germline, CDR1 is SGHVS and CDR2 FNYEAQ. CDR3 length: 17 residues.

The V and J genes are TRBV4-1 and TRBJ2-1, with TRBD1 matching over 10 bases. V gave up 3 bases and J gave up 7 bases; unmatched junction bases: 9. The CDR3 consists of 16 residues. Germline V gene lookup returns CDR1 MGHRA and CDR2 YSYEKL. Here the CDR3 DNA reads TGCGCCAGCAGCCAGACCGGGACAGGGGCCTTTAATGAGCAGTTCTTC. Its protein product is CASSQTGTGAFNEQFF.

This chain connects TRBV7-7 to TRBJ2-1, with 11 bases that match TRBD2. Trimming cost V 5 bases and J 7 bases; bases outside gene matches: 4. Germline loops: CDR1 SSHAT, CDR2 FNYEAQ (reference sequence). CDR3 size: 14 residues. The CDR3 bases are TGTGCCAGCAGCGCTACTAGCGGGAGTAATGAGCAGTTCTTC. Translated: CASSATSGSNEQFF.

This sequence joins TRBV30 and TRBJ1-1; D is possibly TRBD1 (6 bases). This CDR3 is 13 amino acids long. V shed 7 bases and J shed 5 bases, with 17 bases lying between them. Per the germline V gene, CDR1 is GTSNPN and CDR2 is SVGIG (reference sequence). The CDR3 protein is CAYKQGSNTEAFF. Here the CDR3 DNA reads TGTGCCTATAAACAGGGATCGAATACTGAAGCTTTCTTT.

Only one count was recorded for this clone. CDR3 sequence: CASRRLLTGELFF. The CDR3, as DNA: TGCGCCAGCAGGCGACTGCTCACCGGGGAGCTGTTTTTT. This sequence joins TRBV10-2 and TRBJ2-2; no clear D. The CDR3 runs to 13 residues. V dropped 6 bases and J dropped 4 bases, with 9 bases sitting between them. Germline-derived CDR1 and CDR2 are WSHSY and SAAADI.

In nucleotides, the CDR3 is TGTGCCAGCCAGGGGGTAGCAGCTTTCTTT. Protein: CASQGVAAFF. The chain combines TRBV2 with TRBJ1-1; TRBD1 aligns across 7 bases. From germline, CDR1 is SNHLY and CDR2 FYNNEI. CDR3 length: 10 amino acids. J was trimmed by 10 bases and V by 8 bases; bases with no gene match: 4.

The chain is built from TRBV5-6 and TRBJ2-3; D is perhaps TRBD2 (6 bases). The germline V gene has CDR1 SGHDT and CDR2 YYEEEE. V lost 2 bases to trimming and J lost 5 bases, with 15 bases between them. This CDR3 contains 15 residues. The DNA for the CDR3 is TGTGCCAGCAGCTTTGTGAGTAGCGGAGAAGATACGCAGTATTTT. Translating gives CASSFVSSGEDTQYF.

The chain has TRBV4-1 and TRBJ2-1, with a tentative D call TRBD1 (6 bases). This CDR3 has 14 residues. In germline, CDR1 is MGHRA, CDR2 YSYEKL. Trimming stripped 1 base from V and 8 bases from J, with 12 bases between. CDR3 bases: TGCGCCAGCAGCCAAGGGATAGCAGGGGATGAGCAGTTCTTC. This translates into CASSQGIAGDEQFF.

The chain has TRBV12-2 and TRBJ2-7; the table's D call, TRBD1, has no DNA check behind it. TRBV12-2 is a known pseudogene. This CDR3 region has 17 residues. For the CDR3, the DNA is TGTGCAAGTCGCCCGACCCACTTACAGAAAAGCTCCTACGAGCAGTACTTC. Protein: CASRPTHLQKSSYEQYF.

The chain joins TRBV11-2 to TRBJ1-1; TRBD1 aligns across 8 bases. Germline loops: CDR1 SGHAT, CDR2 FQNNGV. V was clipped by 8 bases and J by 11 bases; unmatched bases: 16. This CDR3 has 14 amino acids. This CDR3 is CASLNPGGMLAAFF. CDR3 bases: TGTGCCAGCTTGAACCCAGGGGGCATGCTGGCCGCTTTCTTT.

V and J are TRBV6-5 and TRBJ2-7; TRBD1 agrees at 7 bases. The V gene's germline CDR1 is MNHEY and CDR2 SVGAGI. The length of the CDR3 is 14 residues. The V gene end was trimmed by 6 bases and the J gene end by 0 bases; junction bases not matched to a gene: 5. Here the CDR3 reads CASSLDRDSYEQYF. The CDR3 DNA reads TGTGCCAGCAGCCTAGACAGGGACTCCTACGAGCAGTACTTC.

The CDR3 loop reads CASSINPGGSYGYTF. DNA for the CDR3: TGTGCCAGCAGCATCAACCCAGGGGGCAGCTATGGCTACACCTTC. The J gene is TRBJ1-2, the V gene TRBV11-2; 8 bases fit TRBD1. Per the germline V gene, CDR1 is SGHAT and CDR2 is FQNNGV. The CDR3 loop spans 15 amino acids. The J segment lost 4 bases and the V segment lost 5 bases, leaving 9 bases of the junction unmatched.

The chain links TRBV11-1 to TRBJ2-3; 8 bases map to TRBD1. CDR1 is SGHAT and CDR2 is FQDESV in the germline V gene (reference sequence). This CDR3 is built from 12 residues. Trimming cost V 4 bases and J 10 bases; bases outside gene matches: 4. CDR3 in DNA: TGTGCCAGCAGCTCGGACAGGGAAGCGCAGTATTTT. Its translation: CASSSDREAQYF.

The rearrangement uses TRBV19 and TRBJ2-7, with 9 positions matching TRBD2. Germline lookup yields CDR1 LNHDA and CDR2 SQIVND (reference sequence). The CDR3 extends over 15 amino acids. The junction had 9 bases not matched to a gene; V was cut back by 4 bases and J by 5 bases. The CDR3 DNA reads TGTGCCAGTAGTAAAGCTAGCGGGAAAGCCCACGAGCAGTACTTC. This encodes CASSKASGKAHEQYF.

The chain uses TRBV6-1 and TRBJ2-3, with TRBD1 identical over 7 bases. With 5 bases clipped from V and 6 bases from J, the junction kept 11 bases outside the gene matches. The CDR3 is made up of 15 amino acids. Germline-derived CDR1 and CDR2 are MNHNS and SASEGT. In nucleotides, the CDR3 is TGTGCCAGCAGTCGACTTGGACAGGATGCGGATACGCAGTATTTT. Amino acids: CASSRLGQDADTQYF.

V and J are TRBV6-6 and TRBJ2-7, with TRBD2 matching 7 bases. The germline V gene encodes CDR1 MNHNY and CDR2 SVGAGI (reference sequence). The junction had 11 bases not matched to a gene; V was cut back by 6 bases and J by 3 bases. The CDR3 runs to 15 residues. The CDR3, as DNA: TGTGCCAGCAGCCCTACTAGCGCGAGGGGCTACGAGCAGTACTTC. Translating it yields CASSPTSARGYEQYF.

The chain's CDR3 is CASSSGHFNTGELFF. The CDR3 DNA reads TGTGCCAGCAGCTCGGGACACTTCAACACCGGGGAGCTGTTTTTT. The V call is TRBV11-2, the J call TRBJ2-2, with D perhaps matching TRBD1 (6 bases). The CDR3 is 15 amino acids. The germline CDR1 and CDR2 sequences are SGHAT and FQNNGV. V lost 4 bases, J lost 2 bases, and 11 bases lay in between.

V is TRBV11-3 and J is TRBJ1-2, with 10 bases matching TRBD1. This CDR3 is 16 amino acids long. Trimming removed 1 base from V and 4 bases from J; junction bases left unmatched: 6. The germline gives CDR1 SGHNT, CDR2 YENEEA. CDR3 nucleotides: TGTGCCAGCAGCTTAGTTGGGACAGGGGAAGGCTATGGCTACACCTTC. It is translated as CASSLVGTGEGYGYTF.

The chain couples TRBV4-1 to TRBJ2-2; D might be TRBD2 (6 bases). Germline V CDR1 and CDR2: MGHRA, YSYEKL. V lost 0 bases and J 0 bases, leaving 17 bases between the germline ends. CDR3 length: 19 residues. CDR3 residues: CASSQEPHARGANTGELFF. The CDR3 DNA is TGCGCCAGCAGCCAAGAGCCCCATGCGCGGGGAGCGAACACCGGGGAGCTGTTTTTT.

CDR3 in amino acids: CASSTWAGGHF. CDR3 bases: TGTGCCAGCAGTACCTGGGCGGGGGGGCATTTT. The rearrangement uses TRBV28 and TRBJ1-5; maybe TRBD1 (5 bases). This CDR3 has 11 amino acids. CDR1 MDHEN and CDR2 SYDVKM come from the germline V gene. Trimming shortened V by 5 bases and J by 15 bases, and 14 bases separated the two germline ends.